A selection of T cell receptor beta chains follows, all from one sample in a study of blood T cell repertoires in COVID-19. Produced via immunoSEQ multiplex PCR; TCRdb's table is partial and in-frame only. The table lists about 250,000 clones, about 85% of them singletons. What was sequenced was peripheral blood. These receptors all come from a human donor with COVID-19, enrolled during active disease. The donor label of this sample is uncertain. Both conserved end residues are part of each CDR3. The order of the fields is J gene, V gene, CDR3 protein.

TRBJ1-3	TRBV30	CAWSQFSGNTIYF
TRBJ1-1	TRBV28	CASSFPAGQGGAFF
TRBJ2-7	TRBV7-6	CASSPRPGLAYEQYF
TRBJ2-7	TRBV6-5	CASRGAGASYEQYF
TRBJ2-3	TRBV30	CAWSVERITDTQYF
TRBJ2-1	TRBV19	CASSAYLRSYNEQFF
TRBJ1-4	TRBV6-5	CASSYSWQGDEKLFF
TRBJ1-6	TRBV10-3	CAISESAGANSPLHF
TRBJ1-2	TRBV29-1	CSVEGQGSSRYGYTF
TRBJ1-1	TRBV18	CASSPNRPNTEAFF
TRBJ2-2	TRBV6-5	CASRPGAGELFF
TRBJ2-1	TRBV28	CASSPGQDPNEQFF
TRBJ2-2	TRBV7-3	CASRLANTGELFF
TRBJ1-2	TRBV30	CAWDRAIGYGYTF
TRBJ2-7	TRBV7-2	CASSLSTGLRNEQYF
TRBJ1-2	TRBV5-4	CASSLQGESCGYTF
TRBJ2-1	TRBV18	CASSPLGSSYNEQFF
TRBJ1-3	TRBV2	CASSDRFSGNTIYF
TRBJ2-7	TRBV28	CASSLLLAVLLVVDEQYF
TRBJ1-1	TRBV30	CAWADQGPAFF
TRBJ2-5	TRBV6-6	CASNQLAGVETQYF
TRBJ2-6	TRBV3-1/TRBV3-2	CASSQARVTTSNVLTF
TRBJ2-7	TRBV5-1	CASSWESPEYEQYF
TRBJ1-3	TRBV19	CASSSRGAPISGNTIYF
TRBJ1-2	TRBV28	CASSSRARPDGYTF
TRBJ1-1	TRBV3-1/TRBV3-2	CASSQVGTANTEAFF
TRBJ1-2	TRBV9	CASSVVTGPLGGGGYTF
TRBJ2-3	TRBV11-2	CASRQGSDTQYF
TRBJ2-3	TRBV10-3	CAISSFSSSTDTQYF
TRBJ2-1	TRBV11-3	CASSDSGSYNEQFF
TRBJ1-3	TRBV11-3	CASSLDGGTGNTIYF
TRBJ1-6	TRBV5-4	CASSLYEWQGDSPLHF
TRBJ2-2	TRBV3-1/TRBV3-2	CATKLAEANTGELFF
TRBJ1-2	TRBV19	CASSIGGSAARIIYGYTF
TRBJ2-1	TRBV19	CASTDRVGEQFF
TRBJ1-6	TRBV7-2	CASSLSGPSSYNSPLHF
TRBJ1-5	TRBV28	CASNAGGQAQHF
TRBJ2-1	TRBV6-5	CASSYRGHSYNEQFF
TRBJ1-2	TRBV28	CASSLGSHGNYGYTF
TRBJ2-7	TRBV11-2	CASSEGLAGNLYEQYF
TRBJ1-3	TRBV7-2	CASSLTGNGNTIYF
TRBJ2-1	TRBV20-1	CSASPPSGYNEQFF
TRBJ2-2	TRBV9	CAGSTGQNTGELFF
TRBJ1-2	TRBV28	CASSADYGYTF
TRBJ1-3	TRBV9	CASSVSGQGIRNTIYF
TRBJ2-7	TRBV7-9	CASSLVGQISYEQYF
TRBJ2-7	TRBV6-5	CASARLVDLDEQYF
TRBJ2-5	TRBV7-9	CASSSDPMEKTQYF
TRBJ2-5	TRBV7-8	CASSLVGPETQYF
TRBJ2-7	TRBV6-6	CASSPGTGNVNEQYF
TRBJ1-5	TRBV11-2	CASSLDAGNQPQHF
TRBJ1-3	TRBV3-1/TRBV3-2	CASSQGAGAGNTIYF
TRBJ1-2	TRBV7-8	CASSPWGAGYTF